These 25 T cell receptor beta chains came from one sample sequenced in a study of T cells in Graves' hyperthyroidism and ophthalmopathy. The CDR3 regions of TCR beta were amplified from RNA transcripts. Using the HTBI primer set, a first-round RT-PCR was run on the TCR CDR3. Using its own MiXCR run on the multiplex PCR reads, TCRdb lists one record per CDR3 protein. The sample lists about half a million distinct CDR3 sequences, around 22% occurring once. The sample consisted of blood. All receptors come from a woman aged 25 to 39 with Graves' ophthalmopathy.

This clonotype came up many times. The chain has TRBV6-2 or TRBV6-3 and TRBJ2-5; D tentatively reads TRBD1 or TRBD2 (6 bases each). CDR1 MNHEY and CDR2 SVGEGT come from the germline V gene. The CDR3 sequence is 14 residues long. V was trimmed by 5 bases and J by 3 bases, leaving 13 bases between them. The CDR3 nucleotides are TGTGCCAGCAGTCCACCGGGGGCGAAAGAGACCCAGTACTTC. Amino acid sequence: CASSPPGAKETQYF.

This clonotype has a count of ten or more. The chain links TRBV6-1 to TRBJ1-5, with 8 bases aligning to TRBD1. V trimming: 6 bases; J trimming: 3 bases; junction bases outside the gene matches: 7. The CDR3 spans 15 residues. Germline CDR1 and CDR2: MNHNS and SASEGT. CDR3 bases: TGTGCCAGCAGCCTGCGGACAGGGATCAATCAGCCCCAGCATTTT. It translates to CASSLRTGINQPQHF.

This clonotype was seen a handful of times. This may arise from a read error, as a much more abundant clone is one base away. The rearrangement uses TRBV18 and TRBJ1-2, with D unclear. Germline assignment: CDR1 KGHSH and CDR2 LQKENI. The CDR3 consists of 14 residues. For the CDR3, the DNA is TGTGCCAGCTCACCATCGACGGAGAACTATGGCTGCACCTTC. It encodes CASSPSTENYGCTF.

This clonotype showed up many times. This chain joins TRBV12-3 or TRBV12-4 and TRBJ1-1; D unresolved. Trimming pared 3 bases from V and 5 bases from J, leaving 10 bases between. The CDR3 is made up of 13 amino acids. CDR3 in DNA: TGTGCCAGCAGTTTTGGGGTGGGGACTGAAGCTTTCTTT. This translates into CASSFGVGTEAFF.

This sequence joins TRBV19 and TRBJ2-1; no reliable D call. Between the trimmed V and J ends, which lost 5 bases and 1 base, there was a span of 9 bases. CDR3 size: 14 residues. Germline CDR1 and CDR2: LNHDA and SQIVND (reference sequence). In DNA, the CDR3 is TGTGCCAGTAGTCCGGTGGGGTCCTACAATGAGCAGTTCTTC. This codes for CASSPVGSYNEQFF.

The chain combines TRBV2 with TRBJ1-2; no clear D. The germline V gene has CDR1 SNHLY and CDR2 FYNNEI. The CDR3 is 12 amino acids. V lost 3 bases and J lost 7, with 9 bases in between. The CDR3 bases are TGTGCCAGCAGTGATTCTGGGCCTGGCTACACCTTC. It codes for CASSDSGPGYTF.

This clonotype was seen ten or more times. The rearrangement links TRBV20-1 to TRBJ1-6, with TRBD1 identical over 7 bases. CDR1 is DFQATT, CDR2 SNEGSKA, per germline (reference sequence). The ends lost 6 bases at V and 5 bases at J; junction bases unmatched: 10. The CDR3 length is 15 residues. The CDR3: CSAEVRGRDNSPLHF. CDR3 in DNA: TGCAGTGCCGAGGTTAGGGGGCGAGATAATTCACCCCTCCACTTT.

As for this clonotype: This may stem from a read error, because a much larger clone lies one nucleotide away. The chain couples TRBV29-1 to TRBJ2-7; D might be TRBD2 (6 bases). The germline gives CDR1 SQVTM, CDR2 ANQGSEA. V was clipped by 7 bases and J by 2 bases, with 15 bases between them. There are 13 residues in the CDR3. The CDR3 bases are TGCAGCGCCAGAGGAGGGTCCACCTACGAGCAGTACTTC. As protein: CSARGGSTYEQYF.

This clonotype was seen a handful of times. V usage is TRBV12-3 or TRBV12-4 and J usage is TRBJ2-7, with 11 bases that match TRBD2. The length of the CDR3 is 15 residues. Trimming took 3 bases from V and 3 from J; bases not matched to a gene: 4. In DNA form, the CDR3 reads TGTGCCAGCAGTTTCCCGGGACTAGCGGACTACGAGCAGTACTTC. Protein: CASSFPGLADYEQYF.

This clonotype has more than one count but fewer than ten. V usage is TRBV20-1 and J usage is TRBJ2-6, with 7 bases aligning to TRBD1. There are 18 residues in the CDR3. Germline loops: CDR1 DFQATT, CDR2 SNEGSKA (reference sequence). Losses at the gene ends were 0 bases for V and 0 bases for J; bases not matched to a gene: 8. CDR3 DNA sequence: TGCAGTGCTAGAGATGAGGGGGACAGCGGCTCTGGGGCCAACGTCCTGACTTTC. Translated, it gives CSARDEGDSGSGANVLTF.

This clonotype showed up many times. The chain couples TRBV11-2 to TRBJ1-1, with a weak D call TRBD1 (5 bases). The CDR3 is 14 amino acids. Germline loops: CDR1 SGHAT, CDR2 FQNNGV. With 1 base removed from V and 4 bases from J, the gap between germline ends came to 10 bases. The CDR3 DNA reads as TGTGCCAGCAGCTTAGTTACAACAGGCACTGAAGCTTTCTTT. This gives the protein CASSLVTTGTEAFF.

This clonotype was observed at least ten times. The chain is built from TRBV28 and TRBJ2-5; possible D gene TRBD2, 6 bases. CDR1 and CDR2 (germline): MDHEN, SYDVKM. The CDR3 has 14 residues. V gave up 6 bases and J gave up 2 bases, with 13 bases separating them. CDR3 bases: TGTGCCAGCAGAGCCCGGAGGGCTCAAGAGACCCAGTACTTC. Protein product: CASRARRAQETQYF.

This clonotype was found many times. V and J are TRBV24-1 and TRBJ1-5; D is unclear. The CDR3 runs 12 residues. V was trimmed by 7 bases and J by 5 bases, leaving 8 bases between them. Germline CDR1 is KGHDR and CDR2 is SFDVKD. The CDR3 loop reads CATRDGDQPQHF. Written as DNA, the CDR3 is TGTGCCACCAGAGATGGGGATCAGCCCCAGCATTTT.

This sequence joins TRBV9 and TRBJ1-1; D unresolved. Germline values: CDR1 SGDLS, CDR2 YYNGEE. The CDR3 extends over 14 amino acids. The V end was cut by 3 bases, the J end by 1 base, with 10 bases between. The DNA for the CDR3 is TGTGCCAGCAGCGCGCACGAGGGGAACACTGAAGCTTTCTTT. Translating it yields CASSAHEGNTEAFF.

This clonotype showed up many times. The chain has TRBV6-1 and TRBJ1-5; possible D gene TRBD1, 6 bases. Trimming left V 6 bases short and J 6 bases short, with 12 bases between. The CDR3 spans 13 residues. Germline V gene lookup returns CDR1 MNHNS and CDR2 SASEGT. In nucleotides, the CDR3 is TGTGCCAGCAGACGCGGGACAAGTCAGCCCCAGCATTTT. Translation gives CASRRGTSQPQHF.

Concerning this clonotype itself: Just one base apart from a much larger clone, this may be a read error. In this CDR3 the conserved last residue, phenylalanine or tryptophan, is missing, so a read error is likely. The chain is built from TRBV12-5 and TRBJ2-3, with unresolved D. The germline CDR1 and CDR2 sequences are LGHNT and FRNRAP. V gave up 7 bases and J gave up 2 bases, with 10 bases separating them. The CDR3 sequence is 13 residues long. The DNA for the CDR3 is TGTGCTAGTGTCGATGTGTCCACAGATACGCAGTATTGT. Amino acids: CASVDVSTDTQYC.

As regards this clonotype: Compared with germline, one end of the junction differs, possibly owing to a read error. This sequence joins TRBV20-1 and TRBJ2-7, with D hard to call. The length of the CDR3 is 12 residues. Germline assignment: CDR1 DFQATT and CDR2 SNEGSKA (reference sequence). This CDR3 is CSARDRFYEQYF. The CDR3 nucleotides are TGCAGTGCTAGAGATAGGTTCTACGAACAGTACTTC.

This clonotype appeared many times. The rearrangement uses TRBV19 and TRBJ2-4, with D possibly being TRBD1 or TRBD2 (5 bases each). This CDR3 region has 15 residues. V shed 0 bases and J shed 0 bases, with 6 bases lying between them. Per the germline V gene, CDR1 is LNHDA and CDR2 is SQIVND (reference sequence). The CDR3 protein is CASSIEGPAKNIQYF. The CDR3 region has the DNA TGTGCCAGTAGTATAGAGGGACCAGCCAAAAACATTCAGTACTTC. Variable domain in full (rest from reference TRBV19 and TRBJ2-4): DGGITQSPKYLFRKEGQNVTLSCEQNLNHDAMYWYRQDPGQGLRLIYYSQIVNDFQKGDIAEGYSVSREKKESFPLTVTSAQKNPTAFYLCASSIEGPAKNIQYFGAGTRLSVL.

This clonotype was seen more than once but under ten times. V usage is TRBV7-8 and J usage is TRBJ2-7; D not certain. Trimming cost V 0 bases and J 5 bases, with 8 bases left between them. Germline V CDR1 and CDR2: SGHVS, FQNEAQ. This CDR3 contains 13 residues. CDR3 coding DNA: TGTGCCAGCAGCTTAGCGGTAGGGAACGAGCAGTACTTC. Its protein product is CASSLAVGNEQYF.

The chain uses TRBV20-1 and TRBJ1-1, with a tentative D call TRBD1 (6 bases). V was shortened by 7 bases and J by 1 base, with 16 bases between the two germline ends. Germline CDR1 DFQATT, CDR2 SNEGSKA (reference sequence). The CDR3 is 14 amino acids. This CDR3 is CSVKRGGPNTEAFF. The CDR3 DNA is TGCAGTGTTAAGAGGGGGGGACCGAACACTGAAGCTTTCTTT.

Many counts were recorded for this clonotype. The genes are TRBV11-2 and TRBJ2-5; 9 bases fit TRBD1. Trimming at V came to 4 bases and at J to 2 bases, leaving 5 bases not matched to a gene. Germline-derived CDR1 and CDR2 are SGHAT and FQNNGV. The CDR3 covers 15 residues. The CDR3 DNA follows: TGTGCCAGCAGCTCTCATGGACAGGGGCAAGAGACCCAGTACTTC. Translated: CASSSHGQGQETQYF.

This sequence joins TRBV3-1 and TRBJ2-7; D is unresolved. Looked up from germline, CDR1 is LGHDT and CDR2 is YNNKEL (reference sequence). There are 14 residues in the CDR3. The V end was cut by 0 bases, the J end by 1 base, with 7 bases between. The CDR3 loop reads CASSQELESYEQYF. In DNA, the CDR3 is TGTGCCAGCAGCCAAGAACTCGAATCCTACGAGCAGTACTTC.

Ten or more counts support this clonotype. This chain connects TRBV6-5 to TRBJ2-7, with a tentative D call TRBD2 (5 bases). The germline gives CDR1 MNHEY, CDR2 SVGAGI. V lost 4 bases, J lost 3 bases, and 10 bases lay in between. The CDR3 totals 13 residues. CDR3 protein: CASSSLGSYEQYF. CDR3 DNA sequence: TGTGCCAGCAGTTCCTTGGGGAGCTACGAGCAGTACTTC.

The V gene is TRBV2, the J gene TRBJ2-5, with TRBD1 identical over 8 bases. The CDR3 is 16 residues long. Germline V gives CDR1 SNHLY, CDR2 FYNNEI. V was clipped by 6 bases and J by 2 bases; unmatched bases: 11. Written as DNA, the CDR3 is TGTGCCAGCAGCCCGGACAGGGACCGTCAGCAAGAGACCCAGTACTTC. Encoded protein: CASSPDRDRQQETQYF.

There are a few counts of this clonotype. The V gene is TRBV4-3, the J gene TRBJ1-2; 8 nucleotides agree with TRBD1. CDR3 size: 18 residues. Trimming took 5 bases from V and 6 from J; bases not matched to a gene: 20. The germline V gene has CDR1 LGHNA and CDR2 YSLEER. The CDR3 DNA reads TGCGCCAGCAGCTCCCGAAAATTCCGGGACAGGACTTCCCATGGCTACACCTTC. Translating it yields CASSSRKFRDRTSHGYTF.